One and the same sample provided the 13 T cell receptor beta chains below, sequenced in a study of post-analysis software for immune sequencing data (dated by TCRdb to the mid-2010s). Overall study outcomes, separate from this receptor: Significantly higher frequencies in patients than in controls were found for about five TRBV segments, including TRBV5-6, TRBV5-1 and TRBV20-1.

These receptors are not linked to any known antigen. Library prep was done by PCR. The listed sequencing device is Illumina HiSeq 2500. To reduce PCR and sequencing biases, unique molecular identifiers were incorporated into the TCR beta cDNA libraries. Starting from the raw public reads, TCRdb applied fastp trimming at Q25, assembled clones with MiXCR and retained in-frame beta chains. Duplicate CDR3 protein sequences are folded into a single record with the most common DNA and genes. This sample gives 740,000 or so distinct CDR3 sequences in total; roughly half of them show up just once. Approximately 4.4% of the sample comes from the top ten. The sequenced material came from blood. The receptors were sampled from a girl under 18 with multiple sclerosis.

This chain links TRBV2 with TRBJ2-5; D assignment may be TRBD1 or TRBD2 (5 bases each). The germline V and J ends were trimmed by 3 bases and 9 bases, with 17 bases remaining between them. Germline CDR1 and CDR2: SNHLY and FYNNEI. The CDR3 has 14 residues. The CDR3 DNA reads TGTGCCAGCAGTGATTCCCAGGGATGGGAGCCCCAGTACTTC. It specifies CASSDSQGWEPQYF.

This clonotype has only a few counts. The CDR3 nucleotides are TGTGCCAGCAGCGCGGGGGCGACCCAGTACTTC. Its translation is CASSAGATQYF. V usage is TRBV12-3 or TRBV12-4 and J usage is TRBJ2-7, with a possible D match to TRBD2 (7 bases). The end of the DNA aligns better with TRBJ2-5, so the J call may be wrong. There are 11 residues in the CDR3.

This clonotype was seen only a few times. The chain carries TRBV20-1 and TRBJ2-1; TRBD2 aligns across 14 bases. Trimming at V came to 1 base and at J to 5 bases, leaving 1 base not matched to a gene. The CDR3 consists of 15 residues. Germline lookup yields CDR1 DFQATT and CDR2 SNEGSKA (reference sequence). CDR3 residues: CSARGTSGGHNEQFF. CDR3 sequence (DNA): TGCAGTGCTAGAGGGACTAGCGGGGGGCACAATGAGCAGTTCTTC.

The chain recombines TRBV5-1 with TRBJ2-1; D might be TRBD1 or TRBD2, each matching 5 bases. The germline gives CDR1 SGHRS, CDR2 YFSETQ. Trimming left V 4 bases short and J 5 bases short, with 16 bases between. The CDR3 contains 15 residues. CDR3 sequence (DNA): TGCGCCAGCAGCGTAAATACGGGGCCAAACAATGAGCAGTTCTTC. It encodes CASSVNTGPNNEQFF.

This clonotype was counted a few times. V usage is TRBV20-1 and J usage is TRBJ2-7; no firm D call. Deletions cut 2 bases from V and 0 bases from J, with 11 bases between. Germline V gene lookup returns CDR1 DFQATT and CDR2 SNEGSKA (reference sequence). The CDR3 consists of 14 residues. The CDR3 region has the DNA TGCAGTGCTAGATCGCAGACATTCTCCTACGAGCAGTACTTC. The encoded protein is CSARSQTFSYEQYF.

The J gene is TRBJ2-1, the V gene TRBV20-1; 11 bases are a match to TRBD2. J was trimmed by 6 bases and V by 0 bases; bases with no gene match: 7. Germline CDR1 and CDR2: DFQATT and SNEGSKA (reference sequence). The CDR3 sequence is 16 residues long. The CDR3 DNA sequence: TGCAGTGCTAGAGATACAGCCGGGACTAGCGGCAATGAGCAGTTCTTC. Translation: CSARDTAGTSGNEQFF.

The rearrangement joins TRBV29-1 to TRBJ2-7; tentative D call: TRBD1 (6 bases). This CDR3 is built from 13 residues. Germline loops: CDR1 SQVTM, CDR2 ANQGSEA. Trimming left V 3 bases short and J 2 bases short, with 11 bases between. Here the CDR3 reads CSVEDRETYEQYF. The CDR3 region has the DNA TGCAGCGTTGAGGACAGAGAGACCTACGAGCAGTACTTC.

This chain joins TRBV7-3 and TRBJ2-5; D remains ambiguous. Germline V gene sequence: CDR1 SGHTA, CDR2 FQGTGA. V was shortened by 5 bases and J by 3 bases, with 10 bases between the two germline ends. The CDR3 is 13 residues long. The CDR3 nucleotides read TGTGCCAGCAGCCTCACGGCCGAAGAGACCCAGTACTTC. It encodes CASSLTAEETQYF. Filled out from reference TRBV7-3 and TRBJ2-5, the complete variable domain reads GAGVSQTPSNKVTEKGKYVELRCDPISGHTALYWYRQSLGQGPEFLIYFQGTGAADDSGLPNDRFFAVRPEGSVSTLKIQRTERGDSAVYLCASSLTAEETQYFGPGTRLLVL.

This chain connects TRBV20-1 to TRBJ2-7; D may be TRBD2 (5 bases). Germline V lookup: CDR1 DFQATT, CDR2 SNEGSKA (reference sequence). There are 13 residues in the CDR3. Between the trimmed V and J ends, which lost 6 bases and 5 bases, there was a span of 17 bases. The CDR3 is CSARSGFGDEQYF. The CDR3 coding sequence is TGCAGTGCGAGGTCAGGATTCGGGGACGAGCAGTACTTC.

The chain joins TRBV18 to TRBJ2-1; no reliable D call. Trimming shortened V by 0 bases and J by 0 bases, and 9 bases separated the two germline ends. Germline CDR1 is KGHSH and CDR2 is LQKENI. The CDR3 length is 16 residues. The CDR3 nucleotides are TGTGCCAGCTCACCACCAGACTGGAGCTCCTACAATGAGCAGTTCTTC. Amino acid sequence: CASSPPDWSSYNEQFF.

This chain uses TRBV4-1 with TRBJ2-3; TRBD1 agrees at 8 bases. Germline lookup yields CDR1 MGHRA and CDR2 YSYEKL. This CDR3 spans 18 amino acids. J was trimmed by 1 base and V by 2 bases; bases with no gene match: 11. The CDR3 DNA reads TGCGCCAGCAGCCAACCGAATGACAGGGGAGGACGCACAGATACGCAGTATTTT. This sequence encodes CASSQPNDRGGRTDTQYF.

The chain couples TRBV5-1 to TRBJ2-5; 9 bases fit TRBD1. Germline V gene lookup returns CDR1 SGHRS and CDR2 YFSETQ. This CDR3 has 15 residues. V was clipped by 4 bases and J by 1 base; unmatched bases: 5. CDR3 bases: TGCGCCAGCAGCGGTGAGACAGGGGGCCAAGAGACCCAGTACTTC. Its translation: CASSGETGGQETQYF.

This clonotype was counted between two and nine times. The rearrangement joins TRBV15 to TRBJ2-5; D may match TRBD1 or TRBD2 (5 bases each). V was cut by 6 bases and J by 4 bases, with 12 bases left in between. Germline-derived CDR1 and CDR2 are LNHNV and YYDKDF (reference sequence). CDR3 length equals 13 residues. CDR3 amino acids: CATSRDRRETQYF. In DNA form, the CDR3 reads TGTGCCACCAGTCGGGACCGCCGAGAGACCCAGTACTTC.